This paragraph covers one T cell receptor (beta chain) sequence. This beta chain lies outside the target of a library built for alpha chains; its clone size means little. Germline CDR1 is DFQATT and CDR2 is SNEGSKA (reference sequence). There are 13 residues in the CDR3. Trimming cost V 4 bases and J 2 bases; bases outside gene matches: 4. These data are taken from a study of spatial heterogeneity in lung cancer. Sample time point: sample taken at primary tumor resection. No cells were sorted before sequencing. The whole RNA sequenced was extracted from tumor, nontumor lung or frozen PBMC. TCRdb re-derived calls from the 5' RACE reads in MiXCR, one entry per CDR3 protein. Of 5,900 or so distinct CDR3 sequences in the sample, roughly 35% are singletons; the top ten hold around 3.3%.

Here the sequenced sample was PBMCs, taken at surgery. The sequence was collected from a female donor with early-stage non-small cell lung cancer. The J gene is TRBJ2-7, the V gene TRBV20-1; 8 positions match TRBD2. The CDR3 sequence is CSATAGGAYEQYF. CDR3 DNA: TGCAGTGCTACGGCGGGGGGAGCCTACGAGCAGTACTTC.